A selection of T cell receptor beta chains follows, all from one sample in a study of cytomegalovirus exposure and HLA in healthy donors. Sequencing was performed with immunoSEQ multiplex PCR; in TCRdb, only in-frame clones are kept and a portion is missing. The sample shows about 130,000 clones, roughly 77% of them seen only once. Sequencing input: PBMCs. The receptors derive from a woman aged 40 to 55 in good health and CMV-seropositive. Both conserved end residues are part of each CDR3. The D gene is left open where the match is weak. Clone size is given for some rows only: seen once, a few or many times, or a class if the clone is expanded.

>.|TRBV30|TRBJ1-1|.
TGTGCCTGGAGTCCGTTCAACACTGAAGCTTTCTTT
CAWSPFNTEAFF
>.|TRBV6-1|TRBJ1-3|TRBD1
TGTGCCAGCAGTGGACCGGGACAGGCTGGAAACACCATATATTTT
CASSGPGQAGNTIYF
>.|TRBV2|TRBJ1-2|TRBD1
TGTGCCAGCGGAGGAGGACAGGGCTTTGGCTACACCTTC
CASGGGQGFGYTF
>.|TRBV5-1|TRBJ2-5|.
TGCGCCAGCAGCTTGACTACAGGGAATTTAGAGACCCAGTACTTC
CASSLTTGNLETQYF
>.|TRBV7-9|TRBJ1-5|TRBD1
TGTGCCAGCAGCCCTTTGACAGGGGTCAATCAGCCCCAGCATTTT
CASSPLTGVNQPQHF
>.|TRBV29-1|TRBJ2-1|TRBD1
TGCAGCGTTTCCGACAGGGGACCCGGTGTCTTC
CSVSDRGPGVF
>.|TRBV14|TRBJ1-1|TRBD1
TGTGCCAGCAGCACGCGGACAGGGATGAACACTGAAGCTTTCTTT
CASSTRTGMNTEAFF
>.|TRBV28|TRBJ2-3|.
TGTGCCAGCAGTTTGGACGCGGACAGACCTGATACGCAGTATTTT
CASSLDADRPDTQYF
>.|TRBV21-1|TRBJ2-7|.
TGTGCCAGCAGCAAGGGCAGGGAATGGAACGAGCAGTACTTC
CASSKGREWNEQYF
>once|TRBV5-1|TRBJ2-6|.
TGCGCCAGCAGCACCAGTTTCTCTGGGGCCAACGTCCTGACTTTC
CASSTSFSGANVLTF
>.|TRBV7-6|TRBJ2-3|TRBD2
TGTGCCAGCAGCTTAGCCAACCTAGCGGGGGAGCAGTATTTT
CASSLANLAGEQYF
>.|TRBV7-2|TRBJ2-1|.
TGTGCCAGCAGCTACGAGGGCAATGAGCAGTTCTTC
CASSYEGNEQFF
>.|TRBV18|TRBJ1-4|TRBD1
TGTGCCAGCTCACCACGATCGGCCAGGGACAGTAATGAAAAACTGTTTTTT
CASSPRSARDSNEKLFF
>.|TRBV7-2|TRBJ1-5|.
TGTGCCAGCAGCCGGACACAGGGATTTCAGCCCCAGCATTTT
CASSRTQGFQPQHF
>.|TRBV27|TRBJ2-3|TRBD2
TGTGCCAGCAGTTTAATAGGACTAGCGGACAACACAGATACGCAGTATTTT
CASSLIGLADNTDTQYF
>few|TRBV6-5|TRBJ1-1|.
TGTGCCAGCAGTTACTCGATCACCCCGGGGACTGAAGCTTTCTTT
CASSYSITPGTEAFF